This TCR beta chain was sequenced during a study of monozygotic twins with inflammatory bowel disease (dated by TCRdb to the late 2010s). The study in broad terms: A total of approximately 30 monozygotic twin pairs were included in the full study, comprising nine German pairs (four IBD-concordant, five IBD-discordant) and 19 IBD-discordant Danish pairs. Each individual had, on average, about 151 000 unique TCRalpha sequences and 181 000 unique TCRbeta sequences available for analysis. The search for disease-associated traits relied mainly on comparing IBD patients with their genetically identical healthy co-twins within discordant pairs. Results and caveats for the whole study, not just this receptor: Differing immunosuppressive treatments among patients may have added background noise and inter-individual variability to the repertoires. Distinction between different T cell subtypes could not be achieved in the analysis. IBD patients shared fewer clonotypes with other individuals than healthy twins did, most markedly in patients showing signs of disease activity. No single strong signal or clonotype linked to IBD turned up in the results, so the idea that one exists was not supported. TCRbeta repertoire diversity, by inverse Simpson index, was decreased in IBD patients compared with their healthy co-twins. Concordant and discordant twins showed no difference in repertoire similarity, possibly because of limited statistical power.

Concerning this clonotype itself: What antigen it recognizes has not been identified.

The library was built by means of 5' RACE. Preparation of each TCR library used roughly 3,300 ng of total RNA. For each sample, cDNA synthesis with SMARTScribe reverse transcriptase was split into eight separate reactions. During cDNA synthesis, template switching was used to introduce unique molecular identifiers that contained a 6-nucleotide sample barcode. TCRalpha and TCRbeta cDNA was amplified in two nested PCRs of about 16 and 10 cycles, and bead purification was carried out after each PCR. Before amplification, the cDNA was treated with uracil DNA-glycosylase and purified using the QIAquick PCR purification kit. The second PCR added Illumina TruSeq-compatible adapters along with sample-specific barcodes. TapeStation and Qubit were used to check library quality and concentration, and approximately 5.5 ng of each library went into the pool. Sequencing of the pooled libraries was done on an Illumina HiSeq2500 single-index Rapid Run using custom sequencing primers and 2 x 100 bp reads. In the paper's pipeline: MiGEC version 1.2.6 was used for UMI-based consensus assembly to correct PCR and sequencing errors. MiXCR version 2.1.1 was used for V(D)J alignment, clonotype assembly and CDR3 extraction. To normalise gene usage, clonotype sharing and MAIT/NKT TCR abundance, the top 1000, 10 000 and 20 000 clonotypes in each sample were analysed. After downsampling to 27 000 UMIs, diversity was calculated as the inverse Simpson index using the vegan R package. Statistical testing used paired Mann-Whitney U tests on the discordant twin pairs and applied Benjamini-Hochberg correction for multiple testing. TCRdb reprocessed the reads, so every CDR3 protein sequence counts as one entry and DNA is not shown. TCRdb, rather than the study authors, made the V and J calls. The table for this sample lists 85,000 to 110,000 distinct CDR3 sequences. The ten largest clones add up to less than 2% of the sample.

From each donor, a roughly 2.3 ml peripheral blood sample was collected into PAXgene tubes and stored at -80 degrees C. Total RNA was isolated from whole blood with the PAXgene blood miRNA kit on an automated QIAcube, without T cell sorting. Peripheral blood from monozygotic twin pairs, either concordant or discordant for inflammatory bowel disease, underwent deep TCRalpha and TCRbeta repertoire profiling that used unique molecular barcoding. Smoking habits were recorded for all twin pairs, with individuals classified as current, former or never smokers. The germline V gene gives CDR1 as SGHTA and CDR2 as FQGNSA. The CDR3 contains 15 residues, cysteine and phenylalanine counted. No DNA sequence was recorded.

This clonotype was sampled from a human donor with ulcerative colitis or Crohn's disease, or a healthy co-twin of an affected twin (not recorded which). Recombination linked TRBV7-2 to TRBJ2-3; lacking DNA, the TRBD1 call made by TCRdb goes unchecked. The sequencing sample was made of blood. The CDR3 protein: CASSLVAGRPDTQYF.